The 14 T cell receptor beta chains below were found in one sample sequenced in a study of T-cell reconstitution after alpha-beta-depleted transplantation in children. Unique molecular identifiers were incorporated into the prepared TCRbeta library. From the PCR reads, TCRdb called clonotypes with MiXCR, one entry per CDR3 protein. The sample lists approximately 1,000,000 distinct CDR3 sequences; roughly 29% were seen once. Specimen: PBMCs, mostly from graft donor cells, collected 360 days after TCRalphabeta/CD19-depleted stem cell transplant. The receptors derive from a boy younger than two who had a stem cell transplant for SCID, so the T cells may come from the graft donor.

The V and J genes are TRBV29-1 and TRBJ2-7; the match to TRBD1 covers 10 bases. The V gene end was trimmed by 3 bases and the J gene end by 4 bases; junction bases not matched to a gene: 9. The CDR3 extends over 15 amino acids. CDR1 SQVTM and CDR2 ANQGSEA come from the germline V gene. The CDR3: CSVEGQGTGAYEQYF. The DNA for the CDR3 is TGCAGCGTTGAGGGGCAAGGGACAGGGGCATACGAGCAGTACTTC.

This clonotype was counted a few times. This chain links TRBV5-1 with TRBJ2-1; the match to TRBD2 covers 10 bases. The CDR3 is 16 residues long. With V trimmed by 4 bases and J by 6 bases, 10 bases remained unmatched. Germline lookup yields CDR1 SGHRS and CDR2 YFSETQ. Written as DNA, the CDR3 is TGCGCCAGCAGCACACCCCTAGCGGGGGTCCTCAATGAGCAGTTCTTC. It yields the protein CASSTPLAGVLNEQFF.

This clonotype was recorded a few times. This chain links TRBV28 with TRBJ2-5; D not resolved. The V gene's germline CDR1 is MDHEN and CDR2 SYDVKM. This CDR3 contains 13 residues. Trimming removed 4 bases at V and 4 bases at J, with 10 bases between. This CDR3 reads CASSSSFRETQYF. CDR3 sequence (DNA): TGTGCCAGCAGTTCTTCCTTCCGAGAGACCCAGTACTTC. Filled out from reference TRBV28 and TRBJ2-5, the complete variable domain reads DVKVTQSSRYLVKRTGEKVFLECVQDMDHENMFWYRQDPGLGLRLIYFSYDVKMKEKGDIPEGYSVSREKKERFSLILESASTNQTSMYLCASSSSFRETQYFGPGTRLLVL.

This chain connects TRBV29-1 to TRBJ2-1; D remains ambiguous. CDR1 is SQVTM, CDR2 ANQGSEA, per germline. V lost 1 base and J 12 bases, leaving 7 bases between the germline ends. This CDR3 has 10 residues. CDR3 sequence reads: CSVEGERQFF. Here the CDR3 DNA reads TGCAGCGTTGAAGGTGAGCGGCAGTTCTTC.

This clonotype appeared a few times. The chain couples TRBV27 to TRBJ2-7, with D tentatively TRBD2 (5 bases). V dropped 6 bases and J dropped 3 bases, with 18 bases sitting between them. Germline V gene sequence: CDR1 MNHEY, CDR2 SMNVEV (reference sequence). There are 15 residues in the CDR3. CDR3: CASSGSGGYLYEQYF. The DNA of the CDR3 is TGTGCCAGCAGCGGTTCCGGCGGGTACCTCTACGAGCAGTACTTC.

This clonotype was seen at least ten times. The V gene is TRBV6-5, the J gene TRBJ2-7; D is ambiguous. The length of the CDR3 is 14 residues. Germline lookup yields CDR1 MNHEY and CDR2 SVGAGI. The V and J ends lost 2 bases and 6 bases respectively, with 14 bases between them. The DNA of the CDR3 is TGTGCCAGCAGTTACAGTCCTACGTTATCCGAGCAGTACTTC. Protein sequence: CASSYSPTLSEQYF.

The CDR3 DNA reads TGTGCCAGCAGCCAGGGGATGGAGTTCTTC. Translation gives CASSQGMEFF. The rearrangement uses TRBV4-2 and TRBJ2-1; D remains ambiguous. Between the trimmed V and J ends, which lost 3 bases and 14 bases, there was a span of 8 bases. The CDR3 extends over 10 amino acids. Germline V gene data show CDR1 as LGHNA and CDR2 as YNFKEQ.

The chain couples TRBV7-2 to TRBJ2-5; a possible D gene is TRBD1 (5 bases). Germline values: CDR1 SGHTA, CDR2 FQGNSA. V was trimmed by 3 bases and J by 5 bases, leaving 16 bases between them. The CDR3 loop spans 15 amino acids. CDR3: CASSLQGVGGETQYF. CDR3 bases: TGTGCCAGCAGCTTGCAGGGTGTGGGTGGGGAGACCCAGTACTTC.

The rearrangement joins TRBV6-5 to TRBJ1-2; D remains unclear. The germline gives CDR1 MNHEY, CDR2 SVGAGI. V was cut by 3 bases and J by 0 bases, with 20 bases left in between. The CDR3 is 18 amino acids. The CDR3 nucleotides are TGTGCCAGCAGTTATCCAGTCTCCCGACGTTTAGCTAACTATGGCTACACCTTC. Protein sequence: CASSYPVSRRLANYGYTF.

The genes are TRBV5-1 and TRBJ2-7; 10 bases agree with TRBD2. The ends lost 4 bases at V and 7 bases at J; junction bases unmatched: 11. CDR1 and CDR2 (germline): SGHRS, YFSETQ. This CDR3 contains 15 residues. The CDR3 protein is CASSATGTSVGEQYF. DNA of the CDR3: TGCGCCAGCAGCGCCACCGGGACTAGCGTGGGGGAGCAGTACTTC.

V usage is TRBV3-1 and J usage is TRBJ2-7; 8 bases are shared with TRBD2. Germline V lookup: CDR1 LGHDT, CDR2 YNNKEL (reference sequence). J gave up 2 bases and V 4 bases, and 4 bases lay outside the gene matches. The CDR3 runs to 14 residues. The CDR3 protein is CASSPLAGPYEQYF. The CDR3 DNA sequence: TGTGCCAGCAGCCCCCTAGCGGGCCCCTACGAGCAGTACTTC.

There are a few counts of this clonotype. V and J are TRBV9 and TRBJ2-3; TRBD2 is a possible D gene (6 bases). The CDR3 contains 15 residues. With 3 bases removed from V and 0 bases from J, the gap between germline ends came to 11 bases. Germline CDR1 reads SGDLS; CDR2 reads YYNGEE. The CDR3 sequence: CASSGGVPSTDTQYF. The CDR3 DNA reads as TGTGCCAGCAGCGGGGGGGTTCCTAGCACAGATACGCAGTATTTT.

The chain links TRBV5-6 to TRBJ2-5; D is possibly TRBD1 or TRBD2 (5 bases each). This CDR3 has 15 amino acids. Trimming pared 0 bases from V and 4 bases from J, leaving 13 bases between. Germline-derived CDR1 and CDR2 are SGHDT and YYEEEE. The CDR3 protein is CASSLELAGRETQYF. For the CDR3, the DNA is TGTGCCAGCAGCTTGGAATTGGCAGGGAGAGAGACCCAGTACTTC.

This chain joins TRBV20-1 and TRBJ1-5, with D possibly TRBD1 on 5 matching bases. This CDR3 has 13 amino acids. V was clipped by 5 bases and J by 7 bases, with 15 bases between them. CDR1 and CDR2 (germline): DFQATT, SNEGSKA (reference sequence). CDR3 residues: CSAGGKGRQPQHF. CDR3 nucleotides: TGCAGTGCTGGGGGGAAGGGGCGGCAGCCCCAGCATTTT.